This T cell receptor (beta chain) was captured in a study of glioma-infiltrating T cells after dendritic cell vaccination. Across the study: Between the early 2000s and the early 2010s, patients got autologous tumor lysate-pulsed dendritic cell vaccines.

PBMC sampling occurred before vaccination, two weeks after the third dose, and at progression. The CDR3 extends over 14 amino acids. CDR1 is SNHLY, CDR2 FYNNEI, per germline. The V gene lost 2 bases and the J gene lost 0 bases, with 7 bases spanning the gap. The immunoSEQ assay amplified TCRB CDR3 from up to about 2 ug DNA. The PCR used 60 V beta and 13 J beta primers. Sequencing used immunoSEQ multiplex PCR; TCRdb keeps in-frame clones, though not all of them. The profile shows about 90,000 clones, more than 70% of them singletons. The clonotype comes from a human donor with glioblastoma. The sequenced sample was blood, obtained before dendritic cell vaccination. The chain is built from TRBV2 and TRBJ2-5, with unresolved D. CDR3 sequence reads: CASSEQAYQETQYF. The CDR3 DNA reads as TGTGCCAGCAGTGAACAAGCGTACCAAGAGACCCAGTACTTC. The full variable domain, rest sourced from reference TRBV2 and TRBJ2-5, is EPEVTQTPSHQVTQMGQEVILRCVPISNHLYFYWYRQILGQKVEFLVSFYNNEISEKSEIFDDQFSVERPDGSNFTLKIRSTKLEDSAMYFCASSEQAYQETQYFGPGTRLLVL.